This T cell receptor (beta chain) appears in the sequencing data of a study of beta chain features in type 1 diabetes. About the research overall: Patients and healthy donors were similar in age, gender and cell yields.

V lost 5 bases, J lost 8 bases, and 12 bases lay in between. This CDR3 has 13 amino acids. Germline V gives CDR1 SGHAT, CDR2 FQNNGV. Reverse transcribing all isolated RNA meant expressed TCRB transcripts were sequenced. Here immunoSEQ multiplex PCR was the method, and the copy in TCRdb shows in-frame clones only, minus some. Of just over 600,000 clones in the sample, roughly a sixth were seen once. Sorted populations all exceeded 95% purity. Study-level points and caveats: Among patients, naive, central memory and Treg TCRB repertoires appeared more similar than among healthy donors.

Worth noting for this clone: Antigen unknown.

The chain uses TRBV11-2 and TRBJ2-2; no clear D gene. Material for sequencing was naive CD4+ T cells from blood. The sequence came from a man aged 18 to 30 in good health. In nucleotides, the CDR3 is TGTGCCAGCAGCCCCTCCGGAAGGGGGGAGCTGTTTTTT. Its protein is CASSPSGRGELFF.